Below are 6 T cell receptor beta chains sequenced from a single sample in a study of cytomegalovirus exposure and HLA in healthy donors (dated 2017 in TCRdb). Libraries were constructed by the immunoSEQ multiplex PCR assay. For the multiplex PCR, a mixture combining 60 forward primers for TCR Vbeta segments and 13 reverse primers for TCR Jbeta segments was used. Imported from immuneACCESS, the table was reduced by TCRdb to in-frame sequences with V and J called. These copies leave out some clones; in studies compared against another copy, an unresolved V gene accounts for under half, and the cause of the remainder is not known. The sample has 150,000 or so clones on record, more than 60% of them singletons. Over 2.5% of the sample goes to the ten largest clones. Sequencing was done on a sample of PBMCs. Every receptor here comes from a woman aged 50 to 60 in good health and CMV-seropositive.

V and J are TRBV9 and TRBJ2-2; 10 bases are a match to TRBD1. Per the germline V gene, CDR1 is SGDLS and CDR2 is YYNGEE. CDR3 length: 16 residues. J was trimmed by 4 bases and V by 5 bases; bases with no gene match: 8. Written as DNA, the CDR3 is TGTGCCAGCAGGGATCCGGGACAGGGGACCACCGGGGAGCTGTTTTTT. Its translation is CASRDPGQGTTGELFF. The full variable domain, in which reference TRBV9 and TRBJ2-2 provide the parts outside the CDR3, is DSGVTQTPKHLITATGQRVTLRCSPRSGDLSVYWYQQSLDQGLQFLIQYYNGEERAKGNILERFSAQQFPDLHSELNLSSLELGDSALYFCASRDPGQGTTGELFFGEGSRLTVL.

The J gene is TRBJ2-7, the V gene TRBV13; 8 bases are shared with TRBD2. This CDR3 is 15 amino acids long. Trimming took 5 bases from V and 4 from J; bases not matched to a gene: 10. Germline-derived CDR1 and CDR2 are PRHDT and FYEKMQ (reference sequence). The CDR3 DNA is TGTGCCAGCAGCGACCGTCGGCGGGGGGTTTACGAGCAGTACTTC. This sequence encodes CASSDRRRGVYEQYF. Supplemented by reference TRBV13 and TRBJ2-7, the full variable domain reads AAGVIQSPRHLIKEKRETATLKCYPIPRHDTVYWYQQGPGQDPQFLISFYEKMQSDKGSIPDRFSAQQFSDYHSELNMSSLELGDSALYFCASSDRRRGVYEQYFGPGTRLTVT.

Only a few counts were recorded for this clone. The chain links TRBV30 to TRBJ2-5; 8 nucleotides match TRBD2. Germline CDR1 is GTSNPN and CDR2 is SVGIG (reference sequence). This CDR3 comprises 12 residues. V dropped 2 bases and J dropped 5; count of bases not matched to a gene: 1. CDR3 residues: CAWSPGGETQYF. The CDR3 DNA follows: TGTGCCTGGAGTCCGGGAGGGGAGACCCAGTACTTC.

V and J are TRBV7-2 and TRBJ2-2, with TRBD2 matching over 11 bases. Germline-derived CDR1 and CDR2 are SGHTA and FQGNSA. J was trimmed by 1 base and V by 9 bases; bases with no gene match: 1. The CDR3 contains 14 residues. CDR3 in amino acids: CARGTSGNTGELFF. As DNA, the CDR3 is TGTGCCAGGGGGACTAGCGGGAACACCGGGGAGCTGTTTTTT.

The rearrangement joins TRBV9 to TRBJ1-2; 8 nucleotides align to TRBD1. With 6 bases clipped from V and 2 bases from J, the junction kept 6 bases outside the gene matches. The CDR3 loop spans 14 amino acids. Germline CDR1 reads SGDLS; CDR2 reads YYNGEE. The CDR3 region has the DNA TGTGCCAGCACACTGACAGGGGCGAACTATGGCTACACCTTC. It is translated as CASTLTGANYGYTF.

The chain uses TRBV6-6 and TRBJ1-2; 12 bases align to TRBD1. CDR1 and CDR2 (germline): MNHNY, SVGAGI (reference sequence). This CDR3 is 15 amino acids long. J lost 0 bases, V lost 11 bases, and 7 bases had no gene match. CDR3 loop: CAGRDRGPPNYGYTF. CDR3 nucleotide sequence: TGTGCCGGCCGGGACAGGGGGCCCCCTAACTATGGCTACACCTTC.